This T cell receptor beta chain was captured by sequencing in a study of CD8+ T cells in alopecia areata. Overall study: Treated patients were dosed with oral tofacitinib, taking 5 to 10 mg twice daily. The authors scored treated patients' severity by affected scalp percentage.

Notes on this clone: Its target is unknown.

Study conclusions and caveats: Scalp sample data also include resident alphabeta T cells from normal skin.

Following RNA extraction, reverse transcription yielded cDNA that acted as the sequencing template. The data were produced by immunoSEQ multiplex PCR, yet TCRdb's version contains in-frame clones alone and is incomplete. The sample holds about 160,000 clones, 65% seen once. Treatment indicated: oral pan-JAK inhibitor, 5-10 mg twice daily. CDR1 and CDR2 from the germline V gene are MNHEY and SMNVEV (reference sequence). This CDR3 has 15 residues. V shed 6 bases and J 9 bases; nucleotides not matched to a gene: 14. The clonotype originates from a human donor with alopecia areata. V usage is TRBV27 and J usage is TRBJ1-5, with 7 bases that match TRBD1. Sequenced here: CD4+ T cells sorted from blood, sampled at week 4, from a patient treated with tofacitinib. CDR3 sequence (DNA): TGTGCCAGCAGACCGGGACAGTTGCCTATTGGGCCCCAGCATTTT. Translated, it gives CASRPGQLPIGPQHF.